This T cell receptor (beta chain) was retrieved from a study of control samples from healthy donors and cancer patients. This CDR3 is built from 14 residues. Germline V gene lookup returns CDR1 MNHNS and CDR2 SASEGT. The protocol was immunoSEQ multiplex PCR, while the TCRdb copy is restricted to in-frame clones and leaves out a portion. The sample holds tens of thousands of clones, less than 90% seen once. As regards this clone: At one of its ends the junction is not consistent with the germline gene, which may arise from a read error.

The chain recombines TRBV6-1 with TRBJ2-3, with D possibly TRBD2 on 5 matching bases. The sequenced sample was blood. This clonotype originated in an older woman in good health. The CDR3 reads CASNEHLATDTQYF. DNA for the CDR3: TGTGCCAGCAATGAACACCTAGCCACAGATACGCAGTATTTT.